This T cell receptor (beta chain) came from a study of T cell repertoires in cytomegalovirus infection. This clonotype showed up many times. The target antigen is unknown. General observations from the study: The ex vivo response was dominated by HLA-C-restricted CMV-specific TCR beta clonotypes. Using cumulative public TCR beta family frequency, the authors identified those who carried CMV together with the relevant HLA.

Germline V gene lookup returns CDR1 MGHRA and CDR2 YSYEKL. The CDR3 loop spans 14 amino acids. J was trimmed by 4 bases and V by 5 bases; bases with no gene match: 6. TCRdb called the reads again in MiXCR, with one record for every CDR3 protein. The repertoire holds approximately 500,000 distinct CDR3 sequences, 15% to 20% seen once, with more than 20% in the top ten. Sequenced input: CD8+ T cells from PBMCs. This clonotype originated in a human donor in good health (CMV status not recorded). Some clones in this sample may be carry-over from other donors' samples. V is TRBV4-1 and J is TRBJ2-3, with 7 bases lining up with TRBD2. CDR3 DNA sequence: TGCGCCAGCAGCTTCAGCGGGGAAGCAGATACGCAGTATTTT. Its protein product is CASSFSGEADTQYF.